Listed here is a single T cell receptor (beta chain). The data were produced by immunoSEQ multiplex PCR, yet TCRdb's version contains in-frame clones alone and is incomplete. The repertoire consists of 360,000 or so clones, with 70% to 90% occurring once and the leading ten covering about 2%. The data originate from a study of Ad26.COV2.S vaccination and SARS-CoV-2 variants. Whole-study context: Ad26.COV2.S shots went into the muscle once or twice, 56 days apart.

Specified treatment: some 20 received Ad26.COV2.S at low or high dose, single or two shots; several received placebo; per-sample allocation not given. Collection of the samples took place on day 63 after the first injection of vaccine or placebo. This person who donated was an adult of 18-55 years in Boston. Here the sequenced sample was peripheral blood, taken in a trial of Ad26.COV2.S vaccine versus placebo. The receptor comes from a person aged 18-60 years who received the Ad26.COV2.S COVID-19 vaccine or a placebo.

For the CDR3, the DNA is TGTGCCAGCCCAAGACAGGGAGGGGATCAGCCCCAGCATTTT. It yields the protein CASPRQGGDQPQHF. This chain uses TRBV2 with TRBJ1-5, with 7 bases lining up with TRBD1. J was trimmed by 5 bases and V by 8 bases; bases with no gene match: 9. Germline CDR1 is SNHLY and CDR2 is FYNNEI. This CDR3 region has 14 residues.